This record covers a single T cell receptor (beta chain). Its target is not known. Germline V gene data show CDR1 as MNHNS and CDR2 as SASEGT. The CDR3 is 14 residues long. V gave up 8 bases and J gave up 7 bases; unmatched junction bases: 10. Sorting of CD4+ naive, central memory, regulatory and stem cell-like memory cells was performed via CD45RO/CCR7/CD25/CD127/CD95/CD27. This entry is derived from a study of beta chain features in type 1 diabetes. The study, taken as a whole, reports: The influence of HLA type on TCRB rearrangement stayed undetermined. A greater similarity of naive, central memory and Treg TCRB repertoires was seen among patients than among healthy donors.

TCRB transcripts that were expressed got sequenced, as all of the isolated RNA had been reverse transcribed. Assay: immunoSEQ multiplex PCR; the TCRdb copy retains only in-frame clones and omits some. The sample contains about 350,000 clones, around a fifth of which appear only once. The chain combines TRBV6-1 with TRBJ2-1; 8 bases line up with TRBD1. The source of this sequence is a woman between 18 and 29 years old in good health. The material sequenced was naive CD4+ T cells from blood. The CDR3 sequence: CASAQDRERNEQFF. CDR3 DNA: TGTGCCAGCGCTCAGGACAGGGAGAGGAATGAGCAGTTCTTC.